Shown below are 15 T cell receptor beta chains from a single sample sequenced in a study of T cells in Graves' hyperthyroidism and ophthalmopathy. Amplification targeted TCR beta CDR3 regions from RNA transcripts. Initially, a first-round RT-PCR of the TCR CDR3 employed the HTBI primer set. Via MiXCR, TCRdb re-called the multiplex PCR reads, giving one row per CDR3 protein. Of approximately 560,000 distinct CDR3 sequences listed, 15% to 18% are singletons. The sequencing sample was made of blood. Receptors originate from a woman in her thirties with Graves' hyperthyroidism.

This clonotype was counted many times. The chain links TRBV4-2 to TRBJ1-1, with D maybe TRBD1 (5 bases). The CDR3 consists of 15 residues. Between the trimmed V and J ends, which lost 1 base and 3 bases, there was a span of 12 bases. Per the germline V gene, CDR1 is LGHNA and CDR2 is YNFKEQ. Here the CDR3 DNA reads TGTGCCAGCAGCCAAGGAGGCACGGGGGACACTGAAGCTTTCTTT. It is translated as CASSQGGTGDTEAFF.

This clonotype was seen ten or more times. V is TRBV20-1 and J is TRBJ1-5, with D perhaps matching TRBD1 (5 bases). The CDR3 is 12 amino acids. Between the trimmed V and J ends, which lost 3 bases and 8 bases, there was a span of 11 bases. CDR1 and CDR2 from the germline V gene are DFQATT and SNEGSKA (reference sequence). For the CDR3, the DNA is TGCAGTGCTAGGCGGGGGTTTGAGCCCCAGCATTTT. This encodes CSARRGFEPQHF.

The chain carries TRBV12-3 or TRBV12-4 and TRBJ2-5; TRBD1 agrees at 8 bases. The ends lost 5 bases at V and 9 bases at J; junction bases unmatched: 8. This CDR3 is 13 amino acids long. DNA for the CDR3: TGTGCCAGCAGTAAGCAGACAGGGGAGGCCCAGTACTTC. Its translation is CASSKQTGEAQYF.

This clonotype was seen a handful of times. The CDR3, as DNA: TGTGCCAGCAGCATTGGGACAGGGGTAGGCAATCAGCCCCAGCATTTT. The encoded protein is CASSIGTGVGNQPQHF. The rearrangement links TRBV5-5 to TRBJ1-5; 10 bases map to TRBD1. CDR1 and CDR2 (germline): SGHKS, YYEKEE (reference sequence). V gave up 4 bases and J gave up 2 bases; unmatched junction bases: 6. The CDR3 runs to 16 residues.

This clonotype was observed many times. This chain joins TRBV2 and TRBJ2-1; the match to TRBD2 covers 8 bases. J lost 0 bases, V lost 7 bases, and 8 bases had no gene match. Germline CDR1 and CDR2: SNHLY and FYNNEI. The CDR3 is 16 amino acids. Here the CDR3 DNA reads TGTGCCAGCACCCGACTAGCGCTTAGCTCCTACAATGAGCAGTTCTTC. Translating it yields CASTRLALSSYNEQFF.

In its sample, this clonotype was seen many times. The chain combines TRBV27 with TRBJ2-2, with TRBD2 matching over 11 bases. The length of the CDR3 is 16 residues. Trimming removed 3 bases from V and 2 bases from J; junction bases left unmatched: 2. The germline CDR1 and CDR2 sequences are MNHEY and SMNVEV (reference sequence). The CDR3 is CASSFGTSGNTGELFF. The CDR3 DNA reads TGTGCCAGCAGTTTCGGGACTAGCGGAAACACCGGGGAGCTGTTTTTT.

This clonotype was counted ten times or more. The chain joins TRBV4-2 to TRBJ2-1, with 7 bases lining up with TRBD2. The CDR3 contains 16 residues. Germline V gene data show CDR1 as LGHNA and CDR2 as YNFKEQ. The J segment lost 2 bases and the V segment lost 1 base, leaving 5 bases of the junction unmatched. CDR3 nucleotide sequence: TGTGCCAGCAGCCAAGTCGGACTAGGCCCCTACAATGAGCAGTTCTTC. Its translation is CASSQVGLGPYNEQFF.

As to this clonotype: A read error may be the cause here, since a much bigger clone is one base away. This chain connects TRBV5-1 to TRBJ2-1; the D gene is possibly TRBD2 (6 bases). Germline V lookup: CDR1 SGHRS, CDR2 YFSETQ. The CDR3 sequence is 13 residues long. V dropped 2 bases and J dropped 8 bases, with 11 bases sitting between them. The CDR3 DNA follows: TGCGCCAGCAGCTTTGGGACTGGCGATGAGCAGTTCTTC. Translated: CASSFGTGDEQFF.

Only a few counts were recorded for this clonotype. The gene calls are TRBV7-9 and TRBJ1-1; a weak D match, TRBD1 (6 bases). The CDR3 loop spans 15 amino acids. The V end lost 8 bases, the J end lost 5 bases, and 21 bases lay between the germline ends. Germline V gene data show CDR1 as SEHNR and CDR2 as FQNEAQ (reference sequence). The CDR3 bases are TGTGCCAGCTCAAAAGTGGGGGGCTCCATGACTGAAGCTTTCTTT. It translates to CASSKVGGSMTEAFF.

This clonotype was seen a handful of times. The V gene is TRBV6-5, the J gene TRBJ2-7; D might be TRBD1 (6 bases). CDR3 size: 16 residues. The V end was cut by 0 bases, the J end by 0 bases, with 12 bases between. Germline V gene lookup returns CDR1 MNHEY and CDR2 SVGAGI. DNA of the CDR3: TGTGCCAGCAGTTACTCGATAATCAGGGGCTCCTACGAGCAGTACTTC. It specifies CASSYSIIRGSYEQYF.

This clonotype has only one observation. This chain links TRBV6-5 with TRBJ1-2; 9 positions agree with TRBD1. V gave up 3 bases and J gave up 8 bases; unmatched junction bases: 10. Germline CDR1 MNHEY, CDR2 SVGAGI. The CDR3 has 15 residues. CDR3 nucleotides: TGTGCCAGCAGTTATACCCGGGACAGGGTATACGGCTACACCTTC. It codes for CASSYTRDRVYGYTF.

This clonotype showed up many times. This chain links TRBV27 with TRBJ2-1; 7 nucleotides agree with TRBD1. The CDR3 is 14 amino acids. Trimming at V came to 7 bases and at J to 3 bases, leaving 6 bases not matched to a gene. Looked up from germline, CDR1 is MNHEY and CDR2 is SMNVEV (reference sequence). The CDR3 region has the DNA TGTGCCAGCAAAGGAGGACAGGACTACAATGAGCAGTTCTTC. Translation gives CASKGGQDYNEQFF.

This clonotype was seen ten or more times. The rearrangement uses TRBV30 and TRBJ2-1; 9 nucleotides align to TRBD2. This CDR3 comprises 17 residues. CDR1 and CDR2 (germline): GTSNPN, SVGIG (reference sequence). J was trimmed by 3 bases and V by 6 bases; bases with no gene match: 15. CDR3 nucleotides: TGTGCCTGCCTCGGGCTAGCGGGAAGGGGAGGCTACAATGAGCAGTTCTTC. Amino acids: CACLGLAGRGGYNEQFF.

This clonotype was seen a handful of times. CDR3 loop: CASSFSGVFYEQYF. The CDR3 nucleotides read TGTGCCAGCAGTTTTTCTGGGGTCTTCTACGAGCAGTACTTC. The chain links TRBV12-3 or TRBV12-4 to TRBJ2-7; D unclear. The CDR3 extends over 14 amino acids. Trimming removed 3 bases at V and 3 bases at J, with 12 bases between.

The chain is built from TRBV13 and TRBJ2-2, with 14 bases fitting TRBD2. Germline CDR1 reads PRHDT; CDR2 reads FYEKMQ (reference sequence). The CDR3 is 18 residues long. The V gene end was trimmed by 2 bases and the J gene end by 4 bases; junction bases not matched to a gene: 6. Here the CDR3 reads CASSLRGLAGAGTGELFF. CDR3 DNA: TGTGCCAGCAGCTTACGGGGACTAGCGGGAGCGGGCACCGGGGAGCTGTTTTTT.